This TCR beta chain was identified during a study of blood T cell repertoires in COVID-19. Unmatched junction bases numbered 9, after V lost 3 bases and J lost 1 base. Per germline, CDR1 SGHDT and CDR2 YYEEEE. CDR3 length: 16 residues. Clones were sequenced by immunoSEQ multiplex PCR, and TCRdb holds only the in-frame ones, with some missing. The table lists some 130,000 clones, nearly 70% of them singletons. The clonotype comes from a woman in her 70s with acute or convalescent COVID-19. This chain joins TRBV5-6 and TRBJ2-5; 7 bases are shared with TRBD1. The sample comprised peripheral blood. CDR3 loop: CASSWGQGVLQETQYF. The CDR3 DNA follows: TGTGCCAGCAGCTGGGGGCAGGGGGTTCTCCAAGAGACCCAGTACTTC.